This TCR beta chain was captured in a study of T-cell memory formation after mild COVID-19. Study results and caveats: Several responding clones turned up in pre-infection memory, indicating that cross-reactive memory may have taken part. Contracting clones localized mainly to CM and EM when CD4+ and mainly to EMRA when CD8+. From day 15 to 85, contracting clones were balanced between CD4 and CD8, whereas later expanders leaned toward CD4+.

The V gene's germline CDR1 is MNHEY and CDR2 SVGAGI. CDR3 length: 13 amino acids. Between the trimmed V and J ends, which lost 8 bases and 5 bases, there was a span of 12 bases. From the 5' RACE reads, TCRdb called clonotypes with MiXCR, one entry per CDR3 protein. This table has about 270,000 distinct CDR3 sequences, approximately 15% appearing once. In the case of this clonotype: The antigen is not known.

The TCR was taken from an adult woman who had mild COVID-19 (a few samples of this study predate the infection). Cell type and time point are not known. Sequencing used PBMCs or a T cell subset sorted from them (not recorded which). The gene calls are TRBV6-5 and TRBJ2-2; D remains ambiguous. CDR3 coding DNA: TGTGCCAGCTGTGGGTCGAGGACCGGGGAGCTGTTTTTT. Its protein product is CASCGSRTGELFF.